This T cell receptor beta chain was recovered during a study of CD8 T cells in ankylosing spondylitis. General study results and limits: Seemingly distinctive of ankylosing spondylitis blood was a TCR beta motif formed by eight highly homologous variants.

Germline V CDR1 and CDR2: LGHNA, YNFKEQ. The CDR3 is made up of 15 amino acids. V lost 4 bases and J lost 2, with 12 bases in between. This clonotype was detected many times. As yet, its antigen is unknown. MiXCR, applied by TCRdb to the 5' RACE reads, yields one record per CDR3 protein. The data hold about 110,000 distinct CDR3 sequences, with approximately 25% observed a single time. The gene calls are TRBV4-2 and TRBJ1-5; D remains unclear. This TCR was recovered from a male donor with ankylosing spondylitis. The sample consisted of synovial fluid, either unsorted or a sorted T cell fraction (not recorded which). The CDR3 sequence: CASSPINRGNQPQHF. Written as DNA, the CDR3 is TGTGCCAGCAGCCCGATAAATAGGGGCAATCAGCCCCAGCATTTT.